This T cell receptor (beta chain) was sequenced during a study of blood T cell repertoires in COVID-19. Across the whole study: T cells, B-cell-depleted T cells, or PBMCs supplied cDNA or gDNA.

Trimming shortened V by 8 bases and J by 7 bases, and 17 bases separated the two germline ends. The CDR3 covers 13 residues. CDR1 is SNHLY, CDR2 FYNNEI, per germline. In the original workflow: Nucleated cell number was recorded as an estimate derived from reference gene primer amplification. Libraries were prepared by immunoSEQ multiplex PCR; TCRdb keeps only in-frame clonotypes and omits some of them. Clonal size and the V and J genes are those of that table, whereas D and trimming came from the DNA. The repertoire holds about 82,000 clones, around four fifths seen once, with roughly 18% in the top ten.

The chain carries TRBV2 and TRBJ2-5, with D maybe TRBD1 (6 bases). Sequenced material: peripheral blood. This sequence originates from a man at least 80 years old with active or convalescent COVID-19. As DNA, the CDR3 is TGTGCCAGCCGCCGACAGGACCTCGGGACCCAGTACTTC. It specifies CASRRQDLGTQYF. Looking up the rest from reference TRBV2 and TRBJ2-5 gives the full variable domain: EPEVTQTPSHQVTQMGQEVILRCVPISNHLYFYWYRQILGQKVEFLVSFYNNEISEKSEIFDDQFSVERPDGSNFTLKIRSTKLEDSAMYFCASRRQDLGTQYFGPGTRLLVL.